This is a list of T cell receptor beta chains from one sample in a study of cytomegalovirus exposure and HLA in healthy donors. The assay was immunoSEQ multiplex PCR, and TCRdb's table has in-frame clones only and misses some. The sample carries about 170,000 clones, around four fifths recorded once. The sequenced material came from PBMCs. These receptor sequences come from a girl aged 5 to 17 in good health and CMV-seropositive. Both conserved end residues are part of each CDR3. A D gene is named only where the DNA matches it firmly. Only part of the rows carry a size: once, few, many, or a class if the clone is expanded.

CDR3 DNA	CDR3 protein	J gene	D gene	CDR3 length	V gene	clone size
TGTGCCAGCAGCGGTCGACTAGCGGGGAGGTCCTACAATGAGCAGTTCTTC	CASSGRLAGRSYNEQFF	TRBJ2-1	TRBD2	17	TRBV7-9	NA
TGTGCCAGTAGTATAGCCGGTAGGACAGGGCGGTACGAGCAGTACTTC	CASSIAGRTGRYEQYF	TRBJ2-7	TRBD1	16	TRBV19	few
TGTGCCAGCAGTGTTAATTTGACAGGGGAAAAGTTCTTC	CASSVNLTGEKFF	TRBJ2-1	TRBD1	13	TRBV6-1	NA
TGTGCCAGCAGCCCGGGGGGCCCGGGCAATGAGCAGTTCTTC	CASSPGGPGNEQFF	TRBJ2-1	NA	14	TRBV9	NA
TGCAGCGTTGAAGGGGACAGGGGAGGTGAAAAACTGTTTTTT	CSVEGDRGGEKLFF	TRBJ1-4	TRBD1	14	TRBV29-1	NA
TGTGCCAGCAGCTTAGTCACGAGCCGGGGCTACACCTTC	CASSLVTSRGYTF	TRBJ1-2	NA	13	TRBV11-2	NA
TGTGCCAGTAGTCCTTGGACAGGTGGAGCCGCTAATGAAAAACTGTTTTTT	CASSPWTGGAANEKLFF	TRBJ1-4	TRBD1	17	TRBV19	NA
TGTGCCAGCTCACCACAAGGGGCTGGAAACACCATATATTTT	CASSPQGAGNTIYF	TRBJ1-3	NA	14	TRBV18	NA
TGTGCCAGCAGTTTACAGGGGGCAATCACAGATACGCAGTATTTT	CASSLQGAITDTQYF	TRBJ2-3	TRBD1	15	TRBV6-6	NA
TGTGCCAGTAGTATTCAGGGCAACTACTATGGCTACACCTTC	CASSIQGNYYGYTF	TRBJ1-2	NA	14	TRBV19	NA
TGTGCCAGCAGAAGGGACAGACTTAGCTCCTACAATGAGCAGTTCTTC	CASRRDRLSSYNEQFF	TRBJ2-1	TRBD1	16	TRBV5-6	NA
TGTGCCAGCAATGGACTAGCGGGGGGGAAAGATACGCAGTATTTT	CASNGLAGGKDTQYF	TRBJ2-3	TRBD2	15	TRBV2	NA
TGTGCCAGCAGTGGGCCGACAGCGGGCCATGGCTACACCTTC	CASSGPTAGHGYTF	TRBJ1-2	NA	14	TRBV6-6	few
TGTGCCAGCAGCACCCGGACTAGCGGGGGCCCCAGCTCCTACGAGCAGTACTTC	CASSTRTSGGPSSYEQYF	TRBJ2-7	TRBD2	18	TRBV7-8	NA
TGCGCCAGCCGCACTAGCGGGGGTTCCGAAGAGACCCAGTACTTC	CASRTSGGSEETQYF	TRBJ2-5	TRBD2	15	TRBV5-1	NA
TGCGCCAGCAGAGGAGCAGGGGCTGGCGGGGAGCTGTTTTTT	CASRGAGAGGELFF	TRBJ2-2	NA	14	TRBV10-1	NA
TGTGCCAGCAGTGTCCCACGGACAGTGAGGGGTGAAAAACTGTTTTTT	CASSVPRTVRGEKLFF	TRBJ1-4	NA	16	TRBV6-1	NA
TGCGCCAGCAGTGAGTCCGGGGGGGTCCACAATGAGCAGTTCTTC	CASSESGGVHNEQFF	TRBJ2-1	TRBD2	15	TRBV10-1	NA
TGTGCCAGCAGTTTTGAGGGGAGGGGTTATGGCTACACCTTC	CASSFEGRGYGYTF	TRBJ1-2	NA	14	TRBV28	NA
TGTGCCAGCACCCCTGGGGCTAATTATTCACCCCTCCACTTT	CASTPGANYSPLHF	TRBJ1-6	NA	14	TRBV28	NA
TGTGCCAGTAGTATACTAGCGGGGGGTCTAAATGAGCAGTTCTTC	CASSILAGGLNEQFF	TRBJ2-1	TRBD2	15	TRBV19	NA
TGTGCCAGCAGTGAAAGCACGCCCTATAATTCACCCCTCCACTTT	CASSESTPYNSPLHF	TRBJ1-6	NA	15	TRBV6-1	NA
TGCAGCGTTGAGTTTAGGGGAGGCTACACCTTC	CSVEFRGGYTF	TRBJ1-2	NA	11	TRBV29-1	NA
TGTGCCAGCAGTGATGGGCAGGGAGGCCTCTATGGCTACACCTTC	CASSDGQGGLYGYTF	TRBJ1-2	NA	15	TRBV25-1	NA
TGTGCCAGCAGCGTAGGAGGGGGCAACCCTGAAAAACTGTTTTTT	CASSVGGGNPEKLFF	TRBJ1-4	TRBD1	15	TRBV9	NA
TGTGCCAGCAGCCAAGATCGCCGGACAGTTAACTATGGCTACACCTTC	CASSQDRRTVNYGYTF	TRBJ1-2	NA	16	TRBV4-2	NA
TGTGCCAGCAGCTCGGCCGGAGCTCTCTTTAATGAAAAACTGTTTTTT	CASSSAGALFNEKLFF	TRBJ1-4	NA	16	TRBV7-9	NA
TGTGCCAGCAGCTCCCGGACAGGGGAGAACACTGAAGCTTTCTTT	CASSSRTGENTEAFF	TRBJ1-1	TRBD1	15	TRBV11-3	NA
TGTGCCAGTAGTCTAACCGGGACAGGGACGACTGAAGCTTTCTTT	CASSLTGTGTTEAFF	TRBJ1-1	TRBD1	15	TRBV19	once
TGTGCCAGCAGCCTAGACAGGGGATGGGGTACTATGAACACTGAAGCTTTCTTT	CASSLDRGWGTMNTEAFF	TRBJ1-1	TRBD1	18	TRBV14	NA
TGTGCCACCAGCAGAGATCTTGCCCTTCTAGACTATGGCTACACCTTC	CATSRDLALLDYGYTF	TRBJ1-2	NA	16	TRBV15	NA
TGTGCCAGCAGTGATTCGGGCTCTGGGGCCAACGTCCTGACTTTC	CASSDSGSGANVLTF	TRBJ2-6	NA	15	TRBV6-4	few
TGTGCCAGCAGCTTAGCGCCGGCAGGGTGGAGCAATCAGCCCCAGCATTTT	CASSLAPAGWSNQPQHF	TRBJ1-5	NA	17	TRBV7-8	NA
TGTGCCAGCAGTTTGAGCACCGCGACCTACGAGCAGTACTTC	CASSLSTATYEQYF	TRBJ2-7	NA	14	TRBV27	NA
TGCGCCAGCAGCTTGGGCGGGCGGAGTGACTATGGCTACACCTTC	CASSLGGRSDYGYTF	TRBJ1-2	NA	15	TRBV5-1	NA
TGTGCCAGCAGTTATGGACAGCTTAACTATGGCTACACCTTC	CASSYGQLNYGYTF	TRBJ1-2	NA	14	TRBV6-6	NA
TGTGCTAGCAGCATGGGACAGGGCGGTGAGCAGTTCTTC	CASSMGQGGEQFF	TRBJ2-1	TRBD1	13	TRBV7-7	NA
TGTGCCAGCAGTCTAACCGAGGCAAGGGGCTACACCTTC	CASSLTEARGYTF	TRBJ1-2	NA	13	TRBV7-3	NA
TGCAGCGTTGATCCCCAGGGAAAGTTCATCAATGAGCAGTTCTTC	CSVDPQGKFINEQFF	TRBJ2-1	NA	15	TRBV29-1	NA
TGTGCCAGCAGTGGGTCCGGCCCAGGGTACACCGATACGCAGTATTTT	CASSGSGPGYTDTQYF	TRBJ2-3	NA	16	TRBV25-1	NA
TGTGCCAGCAGCCTACAGGGGGCCGGGATGAACACTGAAGCTTTCTTT	CASSLQGAGMNTEAFF	TRBJ1-1	TRBD1	16	TRBV7-3	NA
TGTGCCAGCAGCTTCAGAGAGGTGGGGGGATCTGGAAACACCATATATTTT	CASSFREVGGSGNTIYF	TRBJ1-3	NA	17	TRBV9	NA
TGTGCCAGCTTCGGAGGACCTAGCACAGATACGCAGTATTTT	CASFGGPSTDTQYF	TRBJ2-3	NA	14	TRBV7-9	NA
TGTGCCAGCAGCTTGGCAGGGGCCCTTCCCGACGAGCAGTACTTC	CASSLAGALPDEQYF	TRBJ2-7	NA	15	TRBV5-4	NA
TGCGCCAGCAGCCAAAAGCACCTGGACTATGGCTACACCTTC	CASSQKHLDYGYTF	TRBJ1-2	NA	14	TRBV4-1	NA
TGTGCCATCAGGGACAGGGTAATGAACACTGAAGCTTTCTTT	CAIRDRVMNTEAFF	TRBJ1-1	TRBD1	14	TRBV10-3	NA
TGTGCCAGCAGCCGGGACAGGGACGGCGAGCAGTACTTC	CASSRDRDGEQYF	TRBJ2-7	TRBD1	13	TRBV28	NA
TGTGCCAGCAGTTACCCGCGGACAACTGGGGCCAACGTCCTGACTTTC	CASSYPRTTGANVLTF	TRBJ2-6	NA	16	TRBV6-5	NA
TGTGCCAGCAGCGGGGGGACAGGCGCGGGCACTGAAGCTTTCTTT	CASSGGTGAGTEAFF	TRBJ1-1	TRBD1	15	TRBV5-6	NA
TGTGCAAGTCGCTTAGCAATACCCCCAAACTACAATAGCAATCAGCCCCAGCATTTT	CASRLAIPPNYNSNQPQHF	TRBJ1-5	NA	19	TRBV12-2	once
TGCAGCGTTGAAGCCTCGCCTTTGAAGGAGGAAGAGACCCAGTACTTC	CSVEASPLKEEETQYF	TRBJ2-5	NA	16	TRBV29-1	NA
TGTGCCAGCAGCATCTTAGCGGGGCGAAGCACAGATACGCAGTATTTT	CASSILAGRSTDTQYF	TRBJ2-3	TRBD2	16	TRBV7-9	NA
TGTGCTAGCAGCTTAGACCCTGGGACAGCGAACACCGGGGAGCTGTTTTTT	CASSLDPGTANTGELFF	TRBJ2-2	TRBD1	17	TRBV7-7	NA
TGTGCCAGTAGTGCGCCCTTACACTGGGACTGGGACAATTCACCCCTCCACTTT	CASSAPLHWDWDNSPLHF	TRBJ1-6	NA	18	TRBV19	NA
TGCGCCAGCAGCTCCGGGACAGGGGATACCTACGAGCAGTACTTC	CASSSGTGDTYEQYF	TRBJ2-7	TRBD1	15	TRBV5-1	NA
TGTGCCAGCAGCGGGATGACTGCGGGACAGCGTAGCGAGCAGTACTTC	CASSGMTAGQRSEQYF	TRBJ2-7	NA	16	TRBV28	NA
TGTGCCAGCAGCTCCAGGCAGAACACTGAAGCTTTCTTT	CASSSRQNTEAFF	TRBJ1-1	NA	13	TRBV7-9	NA